The 18 T cell receptor beta chains below were found in one sample sequenced in a study of prognosis after radiotherapy for stage I lung cancer. The study amplified the TCR beta CDR3 region from genomic DNA. This amplification was carried out by two rounds of multiplex PCR. Primers specific to each TRBV and TRBJ gene were used in first-round PCR. MiXCR, run by TCRdb on the multiplex PCR reads, gives a single entry per CDR3 protein. Of 26,000 or so distinct CDR3 sequences in the sample, about 32% were seen once. This material consisted of PBMCs, taken before or after stereotactic body radiation therapy (not recorded which). These receptors all stem from a donor over 45 with non-small cell lung cancer.

This clonotype was counted ten times or more. V is TRBV2 and J is TRBJ1-1; D ambiguous. CDR3 length: 16 amino acids. Trimming removed 4 bases from V and 1 base from J, with 16 bases in between. CDR1 and CDR2 from the germline V gene are SNHLY and FYNNEI. CDR3 nucleotide sequence: TGTGCCAGCAGTGGGTTCTTCGCGGGCAGGAACACTGAAGCTTTCTTT. Its translation: CASSGFFAGRNTEAFF.

In its sample, this clonotype was seen many times. The J gene is TRBJ2-2, the V gene TRBV19, with D perhaps TRBD1 (6 bases). Germline CDR1 reads LNHDA; CDR2 reads SQIVND (reference sequence). The CDR3 is made up of 14 amino acids. With 6 bases removed from V and 0 bases from J, the gap between germline ends came to 8 bases. The CDR3 nucleotides are TGTGCCAGTAGAGCAGGGGCGAACACCGGGGAGCTGTTTTTT. This encodes CASRAGANTGELFF.

A note on this clonotype: Compared with germline, one end of the junction differs, possibly owing to a read error. The chain couples TRBV19 to TRBJ2-1; no firm D call. The CDR3 contains 16 residues. From germline, CDR1 is LNHDA and CDR2 SQIVND (reference sequence). CDR3 in amino acids: CASSMASGENYNDQFF. For the CDR3, the DNA is TGTGCCAGTAGTATGGCCTCAGGCGAGAACTACAATGATCAGTTCTTC.

The chain recombines TRBV27 with TRBJ2-5; a possible D gene is TRBD2 (6 bases). This CDR3 region has 16 residues. V was pared by 4 bases and J by 4 bases, with 19 bases between. Germline V gives CDR1 MNHEY, CDR2 SMNVEV (reference sequence). The CDR3 DNA sequence: TGTGCCAGCAGTTCGATTCTGGAGGGGTGGGGAGAGACCCAGTACTTC. It codes for CASSSILEGWGETQYF.

With regard to this clonotype: At one end, the junction sequence differs from germline, possibly due to a read error. CDR3 sequence (DNA): TGTGCCAGCAGTCCGCCTAGCGGATTAACAGGTACGCAGTATTTT. Translation: CASSPPSGLTGTQYF. The genes are TRBV28 and TRBJ2-3; 7 bases agree with TRBD2. This CDR3 has 15 amino acids. Germline loops: CDR1 MDHEN, CDR2 SYDVKM.

This clonotype occurred many times. The chain couples TRBV11-2 to TRBJ2-3, with TRBD2 identical over 8 bases. The CDR3 is 15 residues long. The V gene end was trimmed by 3 bases and the J gene end by 5 bases; junction bases not matched to a gene: 7. Germline V lookup: CDR1 SGHAT, CDR2 FQNNGV. The DNA of the CDR3 is TGTGCCAGCAGCTTGGGGACTAGTGGGGGAGATACGCAGTATTTT. Encoded protein: CASSLGTSGGDTQYF.

The chain has TRBV11-3 and TRBJ1-3; D is undetermined. CDR1 is SGHNT, CDR2 YENEEA, per germline. This CDR3 has 13 amino acids. The germline V and J ends were trimmed by 5 bases and 4 bases, with 9 bases remaining between them. CDR3 nucleotide sequence: TGTGCCAGCAGCCCCATGGGCGGAAACACCATATATTTT. Protein product: CASSPMGGNTIYF.

Ten or more counts support this clonotype. The chain employs TRBV12-3 or TRBV12-4 and TRBJ2-3, with D uncertain. V gave up 6 bases and J gave up 7 bases, with 8 bases separating them. CDR3 length: 11 amino acids. CDR3 amino acids: CASRRLYTQYF. As DNA, the CDR3 is TGTGCCAGCAGGAGACTGTATACGCAGTATTTT.

This clonotype was picked up many times. This chain uses TRBV5-1 with TRBJ2-2, with a possible D match to TRBD2 (5 bases). The CDR3 is 14 amino acids. V dropped 0 bases and J dropped 7 bases, with 10 bases sitting between them. CDR1 and CDR2 from the germline V gene are SGHRS and YFSETQ. The DNA of the CDR3 is TGCGCCAGCAGCTTGGGGGAGTCAAGCGGGGAGCTGTTTTTT. It codes for CASSLGESSGELFF.

Ten or more counts support this clonotype. This chain uses TRBV5-1 with TRBJ2-3; 7 positions match TRBD1. CDR1 SGHRS and CDR2 YFSETQ come from the germline V gene. The trim removed 4 bases at V and 0 bases at J, leaving 5 bases unmatched. This CDR3 has 15 residues. The CDR3 region is CASSERTGSTDTQYF. The DNA of the CDR3 is TGCGCCAGCAGCGAGAGGACAGGTAGCACAGATACGCAGTATTTT.

This clonotype was observed at least ten times. This chain joins TRBV7-6 and TRBJ1-1; unclear D gene. The CDR3 runs to 14 residues. The germline gives CDR1 SGHVS, CDR2 FNYEAQ. V dropped 5 bases and J dropped 3 bases, with 13 bases sitting between them. CDR3 amino acids: CASSATQGDTEAFF. For the CDR3, the DNA is TGTGCCAGCAGCGCCACACAAGGAGACACTGAAGCTTTCTTT.

Details on this clonotype: The CDR3 ends on some other residue instead of the conserved phenylalanine or tryptophan, so this is likely a read error. The V gene is TRBV6-1, the J gene TRBJ2-1; the D call may be TRBD1 or TRBD2 (7 bases each). CDR3 length equals 14 residues. In germline, CDR1 is MNHNS, CDR2 SASEGT. The V and J ends lost 6 bases and 7 bases respectively, with 16 bases between them. CDR3: CASRSGGGQNEQFL. The CDR3 nucleotides read TGTGCCAGCAGATCAGGGGGGGGGCAGAATGAGCAGTTCCTC.

This clonotype was detected many times. This rearrangement joins TRBV30 to TRBJ2-7; 7 bases align to TRBD2. Germline values: CDR1 GTSNPN, CDR2 SVGIG (reference sequence). The CDR3 is made up of 12 amino acids. Germline trimming cut 0 bases from V and 11 bases from J; bases unmatched to any gene: 7. CDR3: CAWSVVTGGKYF. As DNA, the CDR3 is TGTGCCTGGAGTGTCGTCACGGGGGGAAAGTACTTC.

Notes on this clonotype: The likely explanation is a read error, given a far larger clone one base away. The V call is TRBV28, the J call TRBJ2-2; D could derive from TRBD1 or TRBD2 (5 bases each). Per the germline V gene, CDR1 is MDHEN and CDR2 is SYDVKM. V lost 6 bases, J lost 6 bases, and 23 bases lay in between. The CDR3 runs 17 residues. The CDR3 loop reads CASSAGLAHWDAGELFF. The CDR3 DNA reads as TGTGCCAGCAGCGCGGGCTTGGCCCATTGGGACGCCGGGGAGCTGTTTTTT.

The chain joins TRBV6-1 to TRBJ1-6, with TRBD1 as a possible D gene (6 bases). CDR3 length: 15 residues. The germline V gene has CDR1 MNHNS and CDR2 SASEGT. V was shortened by 6 bases and J by 11 bases, with 20 bases between the two germline ends. CDR3 in DNA: TGTGCCAGCAGGATCCGGGACACGGTATATCCACCCCTCCACTTT. This codes for CASRIRDTVYPPLHF.

This clonotype was seen many times. This chain joins TRBV5-1 and TRBJ1-1; unclear D gene. From germline, CDR1 is SGHRS and CDR2 YFSETQ. The ends were cut back, 0 bases at V and 4 bases at J, with 10 bases in the middle. This CDR3 contains 14 residues. CDR3 nucleotides: TGCGCCAGCAGCTTGGGCACCCTGGGCACTGAAGCTTTCTTT. It yields the protein CASSLGTLGTEAFF.

This clonotype counts as medium-sized. The genes are TRBV5-1 and TRBJ2-1; 9 bases match TRBD2. The CDR3 extends over 16 amino acids. The V gene end was trimmed by 4 bases and the J gene end by 5 bases; junction bases not matched to a gene: 10. Germline V gene sequence: CDR1 SGHRS, CDR2 YFSETQ. Here the CDR3 reads CASSVWASGVDNEQFF. The CDR3 DNA follows: TGCGCCAGCAGCGTCTGGGCTAGCGGGGTAGACAATGAGCAGTTCTTC.

The genes are TRBV7-9 and TRBJ1-1; possible D gene TRBD1, 5 bases. CDR1 is SEHNR and CDR2 is FQNEAQ in the germline V gene (reference sequence). V was cut by 1 base and J by 11 bases, with 14 bases left in between. The CDR3 spans 13 residues. The CDR3 loop is CASSLGGCRHAFF. The CDR3 region has the DNA TGTGCCAGCAGCTTAGGGGGGTGCAGGCATGCTTTCTTT.